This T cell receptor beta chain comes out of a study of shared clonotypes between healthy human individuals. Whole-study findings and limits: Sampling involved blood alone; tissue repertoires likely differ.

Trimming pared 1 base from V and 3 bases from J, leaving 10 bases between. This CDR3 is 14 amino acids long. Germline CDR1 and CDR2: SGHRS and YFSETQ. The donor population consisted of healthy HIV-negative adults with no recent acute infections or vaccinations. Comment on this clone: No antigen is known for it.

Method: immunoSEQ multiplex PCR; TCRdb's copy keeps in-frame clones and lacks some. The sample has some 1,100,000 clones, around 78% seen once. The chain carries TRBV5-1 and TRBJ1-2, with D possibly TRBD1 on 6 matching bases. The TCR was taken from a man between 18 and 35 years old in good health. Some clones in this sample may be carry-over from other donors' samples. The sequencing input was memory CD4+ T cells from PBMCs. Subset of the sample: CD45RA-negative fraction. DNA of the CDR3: TGCGCCAGCAGCTTGTTCAGGGGTGACTATGGCTACACCTTC. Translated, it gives CASSLFRGDYGYTF.